This TCR beta chain was identified in a study of cytomegalovirus exposure and HLA in healthy donors. In the PCR, 60 Vbeta and 13 Jbeta primers were used. Only in-frame clones appear in the TCRdb table, and some are missing; sequencing was by immunoSEQ multiplex PCR. The data show under 200,000 clones, with 68% seen just once and approximately 1.5% held by the top ten. Overall study results and limits: Cytomegalovirus-associated status was assigned to about 170 TCR beta chains.

A note on this clone: The antigen is undetermined.

V lost 4 bases, J lost 0 bases, and 13 bases lay in between. This CDR3 is built from 15 residues. Germline V CDR1 and CDR2: MGHRA, YSYEKL. Sequencing input: PBMCs. The rearrangement uses TRBV4-1 and TRBJ2-7; D is perhaps TRBD2 (5 bases). The sequence derives from a man in his fifties or sixties in good health and CMV-seronegative. The CDR3 coding sequence is TGCGCCAGCAGCCTCAGGACTGGGAGCTCCTACGAGCAGTACTTC. Amino acids: CASSLRTGSSYEQYF.